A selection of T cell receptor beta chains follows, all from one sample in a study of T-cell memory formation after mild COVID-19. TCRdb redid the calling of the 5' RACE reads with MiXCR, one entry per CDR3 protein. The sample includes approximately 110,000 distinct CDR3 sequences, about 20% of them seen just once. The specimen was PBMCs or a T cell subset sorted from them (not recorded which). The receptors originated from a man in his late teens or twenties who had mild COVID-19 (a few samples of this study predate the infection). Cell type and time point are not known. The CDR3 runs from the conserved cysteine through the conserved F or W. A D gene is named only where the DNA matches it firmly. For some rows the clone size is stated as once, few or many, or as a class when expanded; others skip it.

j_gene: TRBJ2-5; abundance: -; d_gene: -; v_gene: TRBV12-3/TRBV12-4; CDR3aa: CASSLTGETQYF; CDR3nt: TGTGCCAGCAGTTTAACGGGGGAGACCCAGTACTTC
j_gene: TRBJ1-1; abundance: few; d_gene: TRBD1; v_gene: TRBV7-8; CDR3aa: CASSSPGQVTEAFF; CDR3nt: TGTGCCAGCAGCTCCCCGGGACAGGTGACTGAAGCTTTCTTT
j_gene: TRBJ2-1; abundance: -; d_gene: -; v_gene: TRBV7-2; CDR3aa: CASSLTAHEQFF; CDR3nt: TGTGCCAGCAGCTTAACAGCCCATGAGCAGTTCTTC
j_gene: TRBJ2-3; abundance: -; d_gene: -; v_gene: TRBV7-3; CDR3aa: CASSYSPRGGSSTDTQYF; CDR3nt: TGTGCCAGCAGCTACTCTCCGAGGGGGGGGTCAAGCACAGATACGCAGTATTTT
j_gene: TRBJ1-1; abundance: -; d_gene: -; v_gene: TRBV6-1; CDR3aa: CASSEGYTMNTEAFF; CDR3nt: TGTGCCAGCAGTGAAGGTTACACGATGAACACTGAAGCTTTCTTT
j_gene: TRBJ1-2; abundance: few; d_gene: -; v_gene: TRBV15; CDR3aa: CATSNRRGANYGYTF; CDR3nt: TGTGCCACCAGCAACAGGAGGGGGGCTAACTATGGCTACACCTTC
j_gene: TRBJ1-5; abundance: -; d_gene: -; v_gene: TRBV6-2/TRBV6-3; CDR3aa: CASSWGLNSNQPQHF; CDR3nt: TGTGCCAGCAGCTGGGGACTTAATAGCAATCAGCCCCAGCATTTT
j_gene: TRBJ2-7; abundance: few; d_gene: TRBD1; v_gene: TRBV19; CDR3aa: CASSITGVEYEQYF; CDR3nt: TGTGCCAGTAGTATTACAGGGGTGGAGTACGAGCAGTACTTC
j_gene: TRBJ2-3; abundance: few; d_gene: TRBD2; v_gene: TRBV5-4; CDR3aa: CASSLAGGLPSTDTQYF; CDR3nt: TGTGCCAGCAGCTTGGCGGGGGGACTGCCTAGCACAGATACGCAGTATTTT
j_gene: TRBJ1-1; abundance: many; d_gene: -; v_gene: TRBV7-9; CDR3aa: CASSSTGEAFF; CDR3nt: TGTGCCAGCAGCTCAACGGGCGAAGCTTTCTTT
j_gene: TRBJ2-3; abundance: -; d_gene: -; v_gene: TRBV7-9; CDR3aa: CASSPGDISDTQYF; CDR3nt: TGTGCCAGCAGCCCGGGGGACATCTCAGATACGCAGTATTTT
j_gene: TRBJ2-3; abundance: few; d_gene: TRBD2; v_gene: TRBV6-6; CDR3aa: CASSYSLRGAIGTQYF; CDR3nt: TGTGCCAGCAGTTACTCCTTGCGGGGGGCCATAGGTACGCAGTATTTT
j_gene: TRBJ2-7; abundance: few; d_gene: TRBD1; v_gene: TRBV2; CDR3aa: CASSEAWVRDRGTYEQYF; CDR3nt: TGTGCCAGCAGTGAAGCCTGGGTCCGGGACAGGGGAACCTACGAGCAGTACTTC
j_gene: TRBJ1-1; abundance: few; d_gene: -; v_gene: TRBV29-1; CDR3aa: CSGLTTSRTEAFF; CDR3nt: TGCAGCGGCCTGACCACGTCCAGGACTGAAGCTTTCTTT
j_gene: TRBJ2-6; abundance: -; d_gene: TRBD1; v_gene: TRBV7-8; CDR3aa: CASSPNRGPGANVLTF; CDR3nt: TGTGCCAGCAGCCCCAACAGGGGTCCTGGGGCCAACGTCCTGACTTTC
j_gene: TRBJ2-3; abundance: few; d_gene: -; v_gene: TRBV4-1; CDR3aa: CASSDLKSTDTQYF; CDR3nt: TGCGCCAGCAGCGACTTAAAAAGCACAGATACGCAGTATTTT
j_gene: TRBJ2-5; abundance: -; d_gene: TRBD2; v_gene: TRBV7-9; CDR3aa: CASSTNRLARGGQETQYF; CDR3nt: TGTGCCAGCAGCACGAATCGACTCGCGCGGGGGGGCCAGGAGACCCAGTACTTC
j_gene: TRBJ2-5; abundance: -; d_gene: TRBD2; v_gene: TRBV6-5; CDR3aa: CASSYVGGGETQYF; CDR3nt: TGTGCCAGCAGTTACGTGGGGGGGGGAGAGACCCAGTACTTC
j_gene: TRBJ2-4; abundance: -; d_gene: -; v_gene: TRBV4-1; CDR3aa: CASSGSLAKNIQYF; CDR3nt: TGCGCCAGCAGTGGTTCCCTAGCCAAAAACATTCAGTACTTC
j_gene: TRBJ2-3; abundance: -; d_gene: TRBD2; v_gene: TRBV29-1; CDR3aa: CSVEGLAGYLTDTQYF; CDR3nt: TGCAGCGTTGAGGGGCTAGCGGGGTACCTCACAGATACGCAGTATTTT
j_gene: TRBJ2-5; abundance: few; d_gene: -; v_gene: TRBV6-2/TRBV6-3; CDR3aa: CASRNQETQYF; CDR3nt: TGTGCCAGCAGGAATCAAGAGACCCAGTACTTC
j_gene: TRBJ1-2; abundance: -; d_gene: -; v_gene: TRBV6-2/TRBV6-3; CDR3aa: CASMQDSYYGYTF; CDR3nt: TGTGCCAGCATGCAGGACAGCTACTATGGCTACACCTTC
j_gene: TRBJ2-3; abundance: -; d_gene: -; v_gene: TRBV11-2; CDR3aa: CASSSFLASSTDTQYF; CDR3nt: TGTGCCAGCAGCTCCTTCTTAGCATCCAGCACAGATACGCAGTATTTT
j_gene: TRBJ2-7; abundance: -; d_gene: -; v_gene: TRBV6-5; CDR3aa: CASGSGGLGEQYF; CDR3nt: TGTGCCAGCGGCTCTGGGGGCCTGGGGGAGCAGTACTTC
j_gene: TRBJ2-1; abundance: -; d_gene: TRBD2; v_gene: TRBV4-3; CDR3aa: CASSQGSGREIGNEQFF; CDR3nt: TGCGCCAGCAGCCAAGGATCCGGGCGGGAGATTGGCAATGAGCAGTTCTTC
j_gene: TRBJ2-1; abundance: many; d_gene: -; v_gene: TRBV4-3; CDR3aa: CASSPGTASYNEQFF; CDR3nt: TGCGCCAGCAGCCCTGGGACGGCTTCCTACAATGAGCAGTTCTTC
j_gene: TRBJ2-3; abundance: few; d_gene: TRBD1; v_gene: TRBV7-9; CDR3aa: CASSGTGGDTQYF; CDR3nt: TGTGCCAGCAGCGGGACAGGTGGAGATACGCAGTATTTT
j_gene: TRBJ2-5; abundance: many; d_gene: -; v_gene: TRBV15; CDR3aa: CATSVDRRPQETQYF; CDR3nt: TGTGCCACCAGCGTTGACAGGAGACCTCAAGAGACCCAGTACTTC
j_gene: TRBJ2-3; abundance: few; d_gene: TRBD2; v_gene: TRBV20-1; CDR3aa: CSAREAAGGLSDTQYF; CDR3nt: TGCAGTGCTAGAGAGGCGGCGGGGGGGTTGTCAGATACGCAGTATTTT
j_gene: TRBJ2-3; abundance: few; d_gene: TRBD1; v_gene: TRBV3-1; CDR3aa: CASSQDRFDTQYF; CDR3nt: TGTGCCAGCAGCCAGGACAGGTTTGATACGCAGTATTTT
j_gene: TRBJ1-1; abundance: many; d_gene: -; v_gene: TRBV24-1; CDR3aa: CATSQGEVTEAFF; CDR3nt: TGTGCCACCAGCCAGGGTGAAGTGACTGAAGCTTTCTTT
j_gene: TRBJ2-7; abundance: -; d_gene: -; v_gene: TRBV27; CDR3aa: CASSSLDRAYEQYF; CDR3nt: TGTGCCAGCAGTTCCCTGGACAGAGCCTACGAGCAGTACTTC
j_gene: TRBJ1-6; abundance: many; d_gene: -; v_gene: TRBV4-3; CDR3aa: CASSQRDGGRSPLHF; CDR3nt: TGCGCCAGCAGCCAAAGGGATGGGGGTCGGTCACCCCTCCACTTT
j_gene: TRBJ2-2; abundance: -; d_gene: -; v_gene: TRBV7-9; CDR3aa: CASSYPETGGSGELFF; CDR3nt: TGTGCCAGCTCGTATCCTGAGACAGGAGGATCCGGGGAGCTGTTTTTT
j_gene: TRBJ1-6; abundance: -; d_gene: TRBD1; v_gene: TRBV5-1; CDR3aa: CASSPWDRVSTALHF; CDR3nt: TGCGCCAGCAGCCCATGGGACAGGGTCTCGACCGCCCTCCACTTT
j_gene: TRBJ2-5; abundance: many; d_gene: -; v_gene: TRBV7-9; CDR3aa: CASSFLGETQYF; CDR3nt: TGTGCCAGCAGCTTCCTCGGGGAGACCCAGTACTTC
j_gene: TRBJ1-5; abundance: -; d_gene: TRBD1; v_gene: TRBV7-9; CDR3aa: CASSGQEPYSNQPQHF; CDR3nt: TGTGCCAGCAGTGGACAGGAGCCCTATAGCAATCAGCCCCAGCATTTT
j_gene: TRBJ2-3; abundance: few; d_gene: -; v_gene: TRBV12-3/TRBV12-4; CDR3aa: CASSFGAIGTQYF; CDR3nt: TGTGCCAGCAGTTTCGGGGCCATAGGTACGCAGTATTTT
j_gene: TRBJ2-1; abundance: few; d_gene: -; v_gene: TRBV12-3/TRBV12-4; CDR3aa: CASSLVTSNEQFF; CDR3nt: TGTGCCAGCAGTTTAGTTACCTCCAATGAGCAGTTCTTC
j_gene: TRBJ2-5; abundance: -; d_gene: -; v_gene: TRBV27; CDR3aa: CASSLAPSGQETQYF; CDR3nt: TGTGCCAGCAGTTTAGCCCCTTCGGGCCAAGAGACCCAGTACTTC
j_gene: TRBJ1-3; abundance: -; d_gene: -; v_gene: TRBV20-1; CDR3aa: CSARDGRLENTIYF; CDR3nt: TGCAGTGCTAGAGACGGGCGGTTAGAAAACACCATATATTTT
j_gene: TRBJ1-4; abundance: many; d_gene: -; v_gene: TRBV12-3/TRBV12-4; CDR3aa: CASKQGANEKLFF; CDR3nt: TGTGCCAGCAAGCAGGGCGCTAATGAAAAACTGTTTTTT
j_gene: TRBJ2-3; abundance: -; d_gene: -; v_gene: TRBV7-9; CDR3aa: CASAWGADTQYF; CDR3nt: TGTGCCAGCGCCTGGGGGGCAGATACGCAGTATTTT
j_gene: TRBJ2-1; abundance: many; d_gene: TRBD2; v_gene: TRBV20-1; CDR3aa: CSARDRGLAGAPNEQFF; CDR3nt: TGCAGTGCTAGAGATAGGGGACTAGCGGGGGCCCCCAATGAGCAGTTCTTC
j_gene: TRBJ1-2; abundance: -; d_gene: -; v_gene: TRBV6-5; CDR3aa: CASSYSNLQLYGYTF; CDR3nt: TGTGCCAGCAGTTACTCGAATCTACAGTTGTATGGCTACACCTTC
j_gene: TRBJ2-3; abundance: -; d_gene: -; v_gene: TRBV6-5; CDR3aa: CASSYLGGGDTDTQYF; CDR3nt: TGTGCCAGCAGCTACCTCGGGGGTGGCGACACAGATACGCAGTATTTT
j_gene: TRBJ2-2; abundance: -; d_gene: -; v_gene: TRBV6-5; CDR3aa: CASSSGPAGELFF; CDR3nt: TGTGCCAGCAGTTCGGGACCGGCCGGGGAGCTGTTTTTT
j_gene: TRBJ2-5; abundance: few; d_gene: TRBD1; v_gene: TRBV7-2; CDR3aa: CASRPRQGSSIKETQYF; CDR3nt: TGTGCCAGCAGACCCCGACAGGGGAGCAGCATAAAAGAGACCCAGTACTTC
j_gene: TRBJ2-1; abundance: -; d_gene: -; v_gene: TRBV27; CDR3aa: CASSLLGYNEQFF; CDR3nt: TGTGCCAGCAGTTTATTGGGGTACAATGAGCAGTTCTTC
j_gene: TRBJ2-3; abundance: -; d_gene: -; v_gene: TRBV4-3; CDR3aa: CARSQERYPPTDTQYF; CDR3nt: TGCGCCAGAAGCCAAGAGCGGTACCCACCTACAGATACGCAGTATTTT
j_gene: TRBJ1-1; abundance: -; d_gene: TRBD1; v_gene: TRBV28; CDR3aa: CASRDRGYSEAFF; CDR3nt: TGTGCCAGTAGGGACAGGGGGTACTCTGAAGCTTTCTTT
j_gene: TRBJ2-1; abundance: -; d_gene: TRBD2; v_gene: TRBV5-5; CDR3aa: CASSLVTSGGVNEQFF; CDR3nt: TGTGCCAGCAGCTTGGTGACTAGCGGGGGTGTGAATGAGCAGTTCTTC
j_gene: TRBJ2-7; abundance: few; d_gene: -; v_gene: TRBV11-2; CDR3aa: CASSLWDKLHF; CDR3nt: TGTGCCAGCAGCTTATGGGACAAGCTCCACTTC
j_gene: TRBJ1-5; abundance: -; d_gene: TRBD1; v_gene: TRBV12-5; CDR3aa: CASAPDRFSNQPQHF; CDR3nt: TGTGCTAGTGCCCCGGACAGGTTTAGCAATCAGCCCCAGCATTTT
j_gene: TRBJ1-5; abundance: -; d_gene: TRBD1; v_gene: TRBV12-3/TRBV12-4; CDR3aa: CASSPDRGQPQHF; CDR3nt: TGTGCCAGCAGTCCGGACAGGGGTCAGCCCCAGCATTTT